This T cell receptor (beta chain) was sequenced for a study of T cells in localized non-small cell lung cancer. Study-wide results and limits: Higher blood T cell density went with longer overall survival. Adjacent lung tissue had a median 57 of the top 100 clones found in the tumor.

Here immunoSEQ multiplex PCR was the method, and the copy in TCRdb shows in-frame clones only, minus some. Here the sample spans tens of thousands of clones, around 92% being singletons. Between the trimmed V and J ends, which lost 5 bases and 4 bases, there was a span of 17 bases. CDR1 is GTSNPN and CDR2 is SVGIG in the germline V gene (reference sequence). This CDR3 is built from 14 residues. By share, this clone ranks as large. Its specificity is not known. The sample consisted of peripheral blood, taken before any cancer treatment. The source of this sequence is a female donor older than 55 with stage I lung adenocarcinoma. The V call is TRBV30, the J call TRBJ1-1; no firm D call. CDR3 sequence: CAWGPAGGITEAFF. The CDR3 region has the DNA TGTGCCTGGGGTCCGGCCGGAGGTATCACTGAAGCTTTCTTT.